This T cell receptor beta chain originates from a study of T cell changes during pregnancy in multiple sclerosis. CDR3 length: 15 residues. V shed 6 bases, J shed 0 bases, and the junction held 1 base outside the gene matches. Germline CDR1 and CDR2: MNHEY and SVGAGI. The table came from immunoSEQ multiplex PCR; TCRdb's copy has only in-frame clones and leaves some out. The data show approximately 73,000 clones, around nine tenths seen once. The TCR was taken from a female donor with multiple sclerosis, enrolled in a pregnancy study. The specimen comprised CD4+ T cells from peripheral blood mononuclear cells, sampled before pregnancy. The rearrangement uses TRBV6-5 and TRBJ2-3; 12 bases fit TRBD2. The CDR3 spells CASRLAGGSTDTQYF. CDR3 sequence (DNA): TGTGCCAGCAGACTAGCGGGGGGAAGCACAGATACGCAGTATTTT.